These 18 T cell receptor beta chains were all obtained from the same sample, sequenced in a study of blood T cell repertoires in COVID-19. Sequenced by immunoSEQ multiplex PCR; TCRdb stores in-frame clones only, minus some. The sample has about 160,000 clones, around nine tenths seen once. The sample comprised peripheral blood. These receptor sequences come from a woman in her sixties or seventies with COVID-19, enrolled during active disease.

In nucleotides, the CDR3 is TGTGCCAGCAGCAGGGGAGGACTAGCGGGGGGGATGAAGACCCAGTACTTC. Protein sequence: CASSRGGLAGGMKTQYF. V is TRBV3-1 (or the pseudogene TRBV3-2) and J is TRBJ2-5; 15 bases match TRBD2. The trim removed 5 bases at V and 6 bases at J, leaving 10 bases unmatched. CDR3 length: 17 amino acids. CDR1 is LGHDT and CDR2 is YNNKEL in the germline V gene (reference sequence).

The gene calls are TRBV24-1 and TRBJ2-5; D is perhaps TRBD1 (6 bases). V was cut by 6 bases and J by 2 bases, with 12 bases left in between. The CDR3 covers 14 residues. Germline V CDR1 and CDR2: KGHDR, SFDVKD. CDR3 sequence (DNA): TGTGCCACCAGTAATTCAGGGGTTCAAGAGACCCAGTACTTC. This encodes CATSNSGVQETQYF.

The chain couples TRBV6-2 or TRBV6-3 to TRBJ2-1, with 12 bases identical to TRBD2. The J segment lost 2 bases and the V segment lost 0 bases, leaving 8 bases of the junction unmatched. Germline CDR1 MNHEY, CDR2 SVGEGT. CDR3 length: 19 amino acids. CDR3 nucleotides: TGTGCCAGCAGTTACTCTACTTGGGCTAGCGGGGGGGCCTACAATGAGCAGTTCTTC. It translates to CASSYSTWASGGAYNEQFF.

This clone was detected once. CDR3: CASSPVTGTYEQYF. CDR3 DNA sequence: TGTGCCAGCTCACCGGTGACAGGAACCTACGAGCAGTACTTC. The J gene is TRBJ2-7, the V gene TRBV18; the D gene is possibly TRBD1 (6 bases). V was pared by 3 bases and J by 2 bases, with 11 bases between. CDR1 and CDR2 (germline): KGHSH, LQKENI. There are 14 residues in the CDR3.

The chain joins TRBV7-2 to TRBJ2-2, with a tentative D call TRBD1 (6 bases). Per germline, CDR1 SGHTA and CDR2 FQGNSA. CDR3 size: 15 residues. The V end was cut by 4 bases, the J end by 0 bases, with 9 bases between. CDR3 protein: CASSWTATNTGELFF. The CDR3 nucleotides are TGTGCCAGCAGCTGGACAGCGACGAACACCGGGGAGCTGTTTTTT.

A few counts support this clone. The J gene is TRBJ2-1, the V gene TRBV7-2, with unresolved D. Trimming stripped 8 bases from V and 3 bases from J, with 5 bases between. The length of the CDR3 is 11 residues. Germline CDR1 and CDR2: SGHTA and FQGNSA. Here the CDR3 DNA reads TGTGCCAGCGGCATCTACAATGAGCAGTTCTTC. This codes for CASGIYNEQFF.

V and J are TRBV10-3 and TRBJ2-7; D call uncertain. Trimming stripped 4 bases from V and 0 bases from J, with 4 bases between. Germline V CDR1 and CDR2: ENHRY, SYGVKD. The CDR3 length is 12 residues. The CDR3 DNA sequence: TGTGCCATCAGTGCAGTCTCCTACGAGCAGTACTTC. It translates to CAISAVSYEQYF.

The rearrangement links TRBV2 to TRBJ1-5; D gene uncertain. Germline values: CDR1 SNHLY, CDR2 FYNNEI. The V end lost 5 bases, the J end lost 8 bases, and 7 bases lay between the germline ends. This CDR3 contains 11 residues. This CDR3 reads CASSLTEPQHF. DNA for the CDR3: TGTGCCAGCAGTCTGACTGAGCCCCAGCATTTT.

The rearrangement joins TRBV14 to TRBJ1-2; D perhaps matches TRBD1 (6 bases). The CDR3 sequence is 14 residues long. Trimming took off 4 bases at V and 7 bases at J, with 16 bases between the two ends. Per germline, CDR1 SGHDN and CDR2 FVKESK. CDR3 DNA sequence: TGTGCCAGCAGCCCCGCAGGGGATTTCGGTGGCTACACCTTC. The encoded protein is CASSPAGDFGGYTF.

In its sample, this clone was seen once. The rearrangement links TRBV18 to TRBJ1-1; D is possibly TRBD1 (6 bases). The CDR3 has 14 amino acids. Germline assignment: CDR1 KGHSH and CDR2 LQKENI. Deletions cut 2 bases from V and 1 base from J, with 8 bases between. The CDR3 protein is CASSPAQGNTEAFF. Here the CDR3 DNA reads TGTGCCAGCTCACCAGCACAGGGGAACACTGAAGCTTTCTTT.

V usage is TRBV5-1 and J usage is TRBJ2-3; possibly TRBD1 for D (5 bases). Germline V gives CDR1 SGHRS, CDR2 YFSETQ. The CDR3 loop spans 11 amino acids. Trimming left V 4 bases short and J 5 bases short, with 5 bases between. The chain's CDR3 is CASSTGDTQYF. The DNA of the CDR3 is TGCGCCAGCAGCACAGGAGATACGCAGTATTTT.

V gene TRBV2 combines with J gene TRBJ1-6; 9 bases fit TRBD1. Germline V lookup: CDR1 SNHLY, CDR2 FYNNEI. The CDR3 contains 15 residues. Trimming cost V 7 bases and J 6 bases; bases outside gene matches: 7. The CDR3 sequence: CASKRGQGGNSPLHF. The CDR3 nucleotides read TGTGCCAGCAAACGGGGACAGGGTGGTAATTCACCCCTCCACTTT.

V is TRBV11-1 and J is TRBJ2-7, with 8 bases that match TRBD1. This CDR3 is built from 15 residues. V was pared by 4 bases and J by 0 bases, with 5 bases of the junction left unmatched. In germline, CDR1 is SGHAT, CDR2 FQDESV (reference sequence). CDR3 DNA: TGTGCCAGCAGCTCCCAGGACAGGGTCTCCTACGAGCAGTACTTC. Its protein is CASSSQDRVSYEQYF.

The chain joins TRBV27 to TRBJ1-4, with D maybe TRBD1 (5 bases). The CDR3 loop spans 14 amino acids. Looked up from germline, CDR1 is MNHEY and CDR2 is SMNVEV (reference sequence). Trimming took off 6 bases at V and 7 bases at J, with 15 bases between the two ends. CDR3 DNA: TGTGCCAGCAGGGGCCGGGCCGGGGGTGAAAAACTGTTTTTT. This translates into CASRGRAGGEKLFF.

V gene TRBV4-2 combines with J gene TRBJ1-4; no reliable D call. The V gene's germline CDR1 is LGHNA and CDR2 YNFKEQ. The length of the CDR3 is 15 residues. The V gene lost 2 bases and the J gene lost 4 bases, with 11 bases spanning the gap. Here the CDR3 DNA reads TGTGCCAGCAGCCAACTATATGGGAGTAATGAAAAACTGTTTTTT. It encodes CASSQLYGSNEKLFF.

The chain has TRBV7-3 and TRBJ1-1, with D possibly TRBD1 on 6 matching bases. CDR3 length equals 19 residues. CDR1 is SGHTA and CDR2 is FQGTGA in the germline V gene. Trimming removed 3 bases at V and 0 bases at J, with 23 bases between. CDR3 nucleotides: TGTGCCAGCAGCTTGGCCACATTGGTATTGGGGGACATGAACACTGAAGCTTTCTTT. This translates into CASSLATLVLGDMNTEAFF.

J is TRBJ1-1 and V is TRBV5-5, with TRBD1 identical over 8 bases. From germline, CDR1 is SGHKS and CDR2 YYEKEE (reference sequence). The CDR3 extends over 15 amino acids. The V gene end was trimmed by 4 bases and the J gene end by 1 base; junction bases not matched to a gene: 6. CDR3 residues: CASSGRTGWNTEAFF. The CDR3 coding sequence is TGTGCCAGCAGCGGGAGGACAGGGTGGAACACTGAAGCTTTCTTT.

The CDR3 sequence: CASSSAPGVGEKLFF. The CDR3 coding sequence is TGTGCCAGCAGCTCGGCCCCGGGGGTCGGCGAAAAACTGTTTTTT. V usage is TRBV5-6 and J usage is TRBJ1-4; the D gene is possibly TRBD1 (5 bases). Germline loops: CDR1 SGHDT, CDR2 YYEEEE. The V and J ends lost 3 bases and 8 bases respectively, with 17 bases between them. The CDR3 sequence is 15 residues long.